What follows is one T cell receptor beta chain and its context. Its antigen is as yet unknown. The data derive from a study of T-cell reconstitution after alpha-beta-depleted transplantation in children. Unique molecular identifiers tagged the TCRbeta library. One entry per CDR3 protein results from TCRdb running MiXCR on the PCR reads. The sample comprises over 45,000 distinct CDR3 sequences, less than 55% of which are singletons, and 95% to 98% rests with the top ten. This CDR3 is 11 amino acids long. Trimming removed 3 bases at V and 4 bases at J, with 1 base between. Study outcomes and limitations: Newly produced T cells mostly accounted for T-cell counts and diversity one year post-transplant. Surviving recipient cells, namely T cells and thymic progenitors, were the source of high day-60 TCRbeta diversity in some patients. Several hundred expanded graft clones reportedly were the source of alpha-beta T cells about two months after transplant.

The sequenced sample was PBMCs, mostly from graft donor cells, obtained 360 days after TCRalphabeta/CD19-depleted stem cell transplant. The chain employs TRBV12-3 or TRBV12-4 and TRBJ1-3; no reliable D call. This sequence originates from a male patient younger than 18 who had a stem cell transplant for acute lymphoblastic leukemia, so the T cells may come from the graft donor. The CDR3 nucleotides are TGTGCCAGCAGTTTGGGAAACACCATATATTTT. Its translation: CASSLGNTIYF.